Listed below are T cell receptor beta chains from one sample, sequenced in a study of identifying expanded T cells in peripheral blood. The assay was immunoSEQ multiplex PCR, and TCRdb's table has in-frame clones only and misses some. The sample includes over 100,000 clones, 88% of them seen just once. Sequencing was performed on blood. The receptors shown here come from a person aged 18 to 75 in good health. CDR3s include the opening cysteine and the closing phenylalanine or tryptophan. Each record gives: J gene, V gene, CDR3 protein.

j_call: TRBJ2-3; v_call: TRBV4-2; cdr3_aa: CASSQGEAGGFTDTQYF
j_call: TRBJ1-1; v_call: TRBV18; cdr3_aa: CASSNRGQGTEAFF
j_call: TRBJ2-1; v_call: TRBV19; cdr3_aa: CASSGGGRFNEQFF
j_call: TRBJ2-7; v_call: TRBV27; cdr3_aa: CASSWGLFHEQYF
j_call: TRBJ1-1; v_call: TRBV6-1; cdr3_aa: CASIPTEVWTEAFF
j_call: TRBJ2-5; v_call: TRBV2; cdr3_aa: CASSAQETQYF
j_call: TRBJ2-7; v_call: TRBV2; cdr3_aa: CASTGPGQEYEQYF
j_call: TRBJ2-1; v_call: TRBV21-1; cdr3_aa: CASRPGQGLYNEQFF
j_call: TRBJ1-3; v_call: TRBV7-9; cdr3_aa: CASSLDRGSGNTIYF
j_call: TRBJ2-3; v_call: TRBV19; cdr3_aa: CASKYSGQLSTDTQYF
j_call: TRBJ2-7; v_call: TRBV7-2; cdr3_aa: CASSSRTGSYEQYF
j_call: TRBJ1-1; v_call: TRBV4-3; cdr3_aa: CASSQDGTEAFF
j_call: TRBJ1-3; v_call: TRBV9; cdr3_aa: CASSIPSAGSGNTIYF
j_call: TRBJ2-2; v_call: TRBV5-3; cdr3_aa: CARSLPLIRAGELFF
j_call: TRBJ2-4; v_call: TRBV4-1; cdr3_aa: CASSQGQGTPAKNIQYF
j_call: TRBJ2-7; v_call: TRBV10-1; cdr3_aa: CASSPGGGYEQYF